The clone carrying this T cell receptor (beta chain) came up many times. Its antigen is still unknown. The sample belongs to a study of neurological immune-mediated disorders. Study outcomes and limitations: Clinical and MRI features did not associate with the cluster found in multiple sclerosis patients.

The CDR3 is made up of 12 amino acids. V was clipped by 7 bases and J by 0 bases; unmatched bases: 2. Germline CDR1 SQVTM, CDR2 ANQGSEA. With 10-nucleotide random UMIs, 5'RACE was used to make the cDNA. TCRdb re-derived calls from the 5' RACE reads in MiXCR, one entry per CDR3 protein. In the table there are tens of thousands of distinct CDR3 sequences, under 4.5% of which are singletons. Sequencing input: PBMCs. The J gene is TRBJ2-7, the V gene TRBV29-1, with 8 bases identical to TRBD2. This sequence originates from a woman under 40 with multiple sclerosis. Written as DNA, the CDR3 is TGCAGCGAAAGCGGGAGCTCCTACGAGCAGTACTTC. As protein: CSESGSSYEQYF.